The 27 T cell receptor beta chains below were found in one sample sequenced in a study of naive and memory T cell subsets. Both TRBC1 and TRBC2 were covered by a beta constant-region primer of two equimolar oligonucleotides. TCRdb re-analysed the UMI-ligation and nested PCR reads in MiXCR, keeping a single row per CDR3 protein. This repertoire shows 65,000 to 85,000 distinct CDR3 sequences, about 12% found once; its top ten account for around 0.99%. The sequencing sample was made of central memory CD4+ T cells from blood. These receptors were collected from a human donor in good health.

This rearrangement joins TRBV28 to TRBJ1-1, with 9 bases identical to TRBD1. CDR3 length: 16 amino acids. V shed 4 bases, J shed 6 bases, and the junction held 12 bases outside the gene matches. Germline V gives CDR1 MDHEN, CDR2 SYDVKM. The CDR3 here is CASSSTWDRDSAEAFF. The CDR3 DNA sequence: TGTGCCAGCAGTTCTACCTGGGACAGGGACAGCGCTGAAGCTTTCTTT.

This clonotype has just a few counts. This sequence joins TRBV11-2 and TRBJ1-1; 7 nucleotides agree with TRBD1. V gave up 4 bases and J gave up 1 base; unmatched junction bases: 18. The CDR3 spans 19 residues. The germline CDR1 and CDR2 sequences are SGHAT and FQNNGV. In nucleotides, the CDR3 is TGTGCCAGCAGCTCTAGAGGACAGGCGGGCCCGTGGGCGAACACTGAAGCTTTCTTT. The encoded protein is CASSSRGQAGPWANTEAFF.

V and J are TRBV28 and TRBJ2-1; 10 bases agree with TRBD1. The CDR3 consists of 16 residues. Per the germline V gene, CDR1 is MDHEN and CDR2 is SYDVKM. Unmatched junction bases numbered 10, after V lost 6 bases and J lost 5 bases. This CDR3 is CASRPPGQGINNEQFF. CDR3 bases: TGTGCCAGCAGACCACCGGGACAGGGGATAAACAATGAGCAGTTCTTC.

This chain connects TRBV25-1 to TRBJ2-7; TRBD1 agrees at 9 bases. Trimming cost V 7 bases and J 5 bases; bases outside gene matches: 12. Germline assignment: CDR1 MGHDK and CDR2 SYGVNS. The CDR3 covers 15 residues. CDR3: CASTRGTGRIDEQYF. The CDR3 coding sequence is TGTGCCAGCACCCGCGGGACAGGGCGCATCGACGAGCAGTACTTC.

This clonotype was observed a few times. The rearrangement uses TRBV2 and TRBJ2-7; 13 bases are shared with TRBD2. Germline-derived CDR1 and CDR2 are SNHLY and FYNNEI. The CDR3 has 15 amino acids. Germline trimming cut 6 bases from V and 7 bases from J; bases unmatched to any gene: 9. CDR3 protein: CASRGTSGTSGEQYF. For the CDR3, the DNA is TGTGCCAGCAGGGGGACTAGCGGGACGTCGGGTGAGCAGTACTTC.

This clonotype showed up many times. The genes are TRBV5-1 and TRBJ2-7; weak D call: TRBD2 (5 bases). Trimming pared 0 bases from V and 2 bases from J, leaving 9 bases between. There are 14 residues in the CDR3. Per germline, CDR1 SGHRS and CDR2 YFSETQ. CDR3 nucleotide sequence: TGCGCCAGCAGCTTGGAAGAGGGCCCCTACGAGCAGTACTTC. This encodes CASSLEEGPYEQYF.

This clonotype was detected only a few times. J is TRBJ1-5 and V is TRBV2; D call uncertain. The CDR3 contains 17 residues. Germline CDR1 and CDR2: SNHLY and FYNNEI. Trimming shortened V by 5 bases and J by 0 bases, and 17 bases separated the two germline ends. The CDR3 DNA sequence: TGTGCCAGCAGTAAGGAGGGCCCCTCCTATAGCAATCAGCCCCAGCATTTT. It encodes CASSKEGPSYSNQPQHF.

The rearrangement uses TRBV4-1 and TRBJ2-5, with 7 bases fitting TRBD1. V gave up 5 bases and J gave up 9 bases; unmatched junction bases: 21. The CDR3 is made up of 17 amino acids. Germline CDR1 reads MGHRA; CDR2 reads YSYEKL. DNA for the CDR3: TGCGCCAGCAGCTCAAAAACCGTGGCAGGGGGTTTGGATCCCCAGTACTTC. Its translation: CASSSKTVAGGLDPQYF.

The gene calls are TRBV5-1 and TRBJ2-3; D may correspond to TRBD1 or TRBD2 (5 bases each). The CDR3 spans 17 residues. V lost 5 bases to trimming and J lost 2 bases, with 21 bases between them. CDR1 SGHRS and CDR2 YFSETQ come from the germline V gene. Written as DNA, the CDR3 is TGCGCCAGCAGGCGAGTCAAGTCCGGGACCTACACAGATACGCAGTATTTT. Its protein is CASRRVKSGTYTDTQYF.

The genes are TRBV20-1 and TRBJ1-5; no definite D call. This CDR3 comprises 13 residues. Trimming took off 0 bases at V and 2 bases at J, with 5 bases between the two ends. The V gene's germline CDR1 is DFQATT and CDR2 SNEGSKA (reference sequence). CDR3 protein: CSAREGGNQPQHF. CDR3 bases: TGCAGTGCTAGAGAAGGAGGCAATCAGCCCCAGCATTTT.

The CDR3 sequence is CASSFGPGYGPQHF. The DNA for the CDR3 is TGTGCCAGCAGTTTTGGGCCAGGGTACGGGCCCCAGCATTTT. This chain uses TRBV27 with TRBJ1-5; tentatively, D is TRBD1 (5 bases). CDR3 length: 14 amino acids. The germline CDR1 and CDR2 sequences are MNHEY and SMNVEV (reference sequence). Trimming cost V 3 bases and J 9 bases, with 15 bases left between them.

The chain joins TRBV29-1 to TRBJ1-1; the match to TRBD1 covers 8 bases. The length of the CDR3 is 14 residues. V dropped 7 bases and J dropped 0; count of bases not matched to a gene: 7. Germline CDR1 and CDR2: SQVTM and ANQGSEA. The CDR3 reads CSAAMGQVNTEAFF. The CDR3 region has the DNA TGCAGCGCTGCCATGGGACAGGTGAACACTGAAGCTTTCTTT.

The chain couples TRBV7-2 to TRBJ2-5, with a possible D match to TRBD2 (6 bases). Germline V gene sequence: CDR1 SGHTA, CDR2 FQGNSA. Between the trimmed V and J ends, which lost 0 bases and 4 bases, there was a span of 12 bases. There are 15 residues in the CDR3. CDR3 sequence: CASSLASRDGETQYF. The CDR3 coding sequence is TGTGCCAGCAGCTTAGCGTCGCGGGACGGAGAGACCCAGTACTTC.

This clonotype was found many times. V usage is TRBV28 and J usage is TRBJ2-2; unclear D gene. Germline assignment: CDR1 MDHEN and CDR2 SYDVKM. CDR3 length equals 14 residues. V was clipped by 7 bases and J by 2 bases, with 11 bases between them. CDR3 amino acids: CASTPTDNTGELFF. The CDR3 DNA reads as TGTGCCAGCACCCCGACGGATAACACCGGGGAGCTGTTTTTT.

This chain uses TRBV27 with TRBJ1-1; 10 positions agree with TRBD1. The CDR3 sequence is 16 residues long. Germline V gene data show CDR1 as MNHEY and CDR2 as SMNVEV (reference sequence). J gave up 5 bases and V 6 bases, and 12 bases lay outside the gene matches. The CDR3 reads CASRRGYGTGVTEAFF. The CDR3 DNA follows: TGTGCCAGCAGGCGGGGATACGGGACAGGGGTTACTGAAGCTTTCTTT.

The table lists this clonotype with a few counts. CDR3 region: CASSIRDYLTGELFF. In DNA form, the CDR3 reads TGTGCCAGCAGCATACGGGACTACCTGACCGGGGAGCTGTTTTTT. This chain uses TRBV5-4 with TRBJ2-2; 7 bases agree with TRBD2. The length of the CDR3 is 15 residues. Unmatched junction bases numbered 8, after V lost 4 bases and J lost 5 bases. Germline V gives CDR1 SGHNT, CDR2 YYREEE (reference sequence).

This clonotype came up a few times. The chain joins TRBV29-1 to TRBJ2-5; weak D call: TRBD2 (5 bases). The V gene lost 2 bases and the J gene lost 5 bases, with 6 bases spanning the gap. CDR3 length: 11 residues. CDR1 is SQVTM, CDR2 ANQGSEA, per germline. CDR3 sequence (DNA): TGCAGCGTTGAAAGGGAGGAGACCCAGTACTTC. Amino acids: CSVEREETQYF.

This clonotype was observed a few times. The V and J genes are TRBV19 and TRBJ2-1, with D perhaps matching TRBD2 (6 bases). V was pared by 3 bases and J by 3 bases, with 12 bases between. The CDR3 spans 15 residues. Per germline, CDR1 LNHDA and CDR2 SQIVND (reference sequence). The CDR3 DNA sequence: TGTGCCAGTAGTATCGGTTTGGGGGGCTACAATGAGCAGTTCTTC. It encodes CASSIGLGGYNEQFF.

The J gene is TRBJ1-1, the V gene TRBV2; the match to TRBD1 covers 8 bases. The V gene end was trimmed by 4 bases and the J gene end by 5 bases; junction bases not matched to a gene: 6. CDR3 length: 14 residues. CDR1 and CDR2 (germline): SNHLY, FYNNEI. In nucleotides, the CDR3 is TGTGCCAGCAGTGTATCAGGGGGCGGGACTGAAGCTTTCTTT. It encodes CASSVSGGGTEAFF.

The chain employs TRBV28 and TRBJ2-3; 9 positions agree with TRBD1. Germline V lookup: CDR1 MDHEN, CDR2 SYDVKM. Unmatched junction bases numbered 12, after V lost 8 bases and J lost 6 bases. This CDR3 comprises 15 residues. The CDR3, as DNA: TGTGCCAGCGGTTCACCGCCGGGACAGGGTGATACGCAGTATTTT. It codes for CASGSPPGQGDTQYF. Full variable domain (outside the CDR3, taken from reference TRBV28 and TRBJ2-3): DVKVTQSSRYLVKRTGEKVFLECVQDMDHENMFWYRQDPGLGLRLIYFSYDVKMKEKGDIPEGYSVSREKKERFSLILESASTNQTSMYLCASGSPPGQGDTQYFGPGTRLTVL.

J is TRBJ2-7 and V is TRBV18, with TRBD2 matching over 10 bases. Germline CDR1 KGHSH, CDR2 LQKENI. The CDR3 consists of 15 residues. With 3 bases clipped from V and 2 bases from J, the junction kept 4 bases outside the gene matches. This CDR3 is CASSPRTSGPYEQYF. CDR3 in DNA: TGTGCCAGCTCACCCAGGACTAGCGGCCCCTACGAGCAGTACTTC.

This clonotype showed up just a few times. V and J are TRBV18 and TRBJ2-6; 8 bases match TRBD2. V dropped 0 bases and J dropped 0; count of bases not matched to a gene: 10. This CDR3 contains 20 residues. Germline lookup yields CDR1 KGHSH and CDR2 LQKENI. CDR3 region: CASSPPVGSGSYSGANVLTF. The CDR3 region has the DNA TGTGCCAGCTCACCACCGGTCGGAAGCGGGAGTTACTCTGGGGCCAACGTCCTGACTTTC.

The V and J genes are TRBV7-9 and TRBJ2-3; possibly TRBD2 for D (5 bases). The CDR3 totals 16 residues. V was clipped by 0 bases and J by 4 bases, with 14 bases between them. Per the germline V gene, CDR1 is SEHNR and CDR2 is FQNEAQ (reference sequence). CDR3 region: CASSLAQEVYADTQYF. The CDR3 DNA is TGTGCCAGCAGCTTAGCGCAGGAGGTATACGCAGATACGCAGTATTTT.

This clonotype was counted ten times or more. The rearrangement uses TRBV5-1 and TRBJ2-4, with D uncertain. The ends were cut back, 0 bases at V and 1 base at J, with 2 bases in the middle. The CDR3 is 13 residues long. Germline V lookup: CDR1 SGHRS, CDR2 YFSETQ. The DNA of the CDR3 is TGCGCCAGCAGCTTGGAGGCCAAAAACATTCAGTACTTC. This translates into CASSLEAKNIQYF.

The chain joins TRBV9 to TRBJ2-3; no firm D call. The V end was cut by 2 bases, the J end by 1 base, with 8 bases between. This CDR3 comprises 14 residues. Germline CDR1 is SGDLS and CDR2 is YYNGEE. The CDR3 loop is CASSVGMGTDTQYF. The CDR3 DNA reads TGTGCCAGCAGCGTGGGGATGGGCACAGATACGCAGTATTTT.

The chain has TRBV14 and TRBJ2-5; D may match TRBD1 or TRBD2 (5 bases each). Trimming cost V 4 bases and J 4 bases, with 22 bases left between them. Per germline, CDR1 SGHDN and CDR2 FVKESK. The CDR3 has 17 residues. The DNA for the CDR3 is TGTGCCAGCAGCCGCCGAAGGGCTAGCCTGGGGCGAGAGACCCAGTACTTC. This gives the protein CASSRRRASLGRETQYF.

Ten or more counts support this clonotype. V and J are TRBV29-1 and TRBJ2-3, with D possibly being TRBD2 (5 bases). The CDR3 has 12 amino acids. V was cut by 6 bases and J by 7 bases, with 14 bases left in between. Germline loops: CDR1 SQVTM, CDR2 ANQGSEA. The CDR3 reads CSVKAAMNTQYF. The DNA for the CDR3 is TGCAGCGTAAAAGCGGCAATGAATACGCAGTATTTT.